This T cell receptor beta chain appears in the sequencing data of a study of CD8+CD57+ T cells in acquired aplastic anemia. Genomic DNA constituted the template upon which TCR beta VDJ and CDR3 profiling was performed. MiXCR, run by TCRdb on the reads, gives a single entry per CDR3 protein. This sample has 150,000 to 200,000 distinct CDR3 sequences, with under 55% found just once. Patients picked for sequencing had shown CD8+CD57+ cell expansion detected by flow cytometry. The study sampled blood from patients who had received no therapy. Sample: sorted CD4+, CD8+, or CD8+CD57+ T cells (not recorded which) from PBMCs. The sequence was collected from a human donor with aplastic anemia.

The CDR3, as DNA: TGTGCCAGCAGCGGACTCCGTTCGTCCGAGCAGTACTTC. Translation gives CASSGLRSSEQYF. J is TRBJ2-7 and V is TRBV7-9; D may be TRBD2 (5 bases). V dropped 5 bases and J dropped 6 bases, with 14 bases sitting between them. Germline V lookup: CDR1 SEHNR, CDR2 FQNEAQ (reference sequence). The CDR3 is 13 amino acids.